The 7 T cell receptor beta chains reported below all come from one sample, sequenced in a study of cytomegalovirus exposure and HLA in healthy donors. PCR amplification relied on 60 Vbeta primers (plus 13 Jbeta primers). The data were produced by immunoSEQ multiplex PCR, yet TCRdb's version contains in-frame clones alone and is incomplete. This repertoire shows around 99,000 clones, 65% to 85% found once; its top ten account for about 2%. The sample consisted of PBMCs. These receptor sequences come from a man between 18 and 35 years old in good health and CMV-seronegative.

CDR3 sequence reads: CASSPLGTADTQYF. In DNA, the CDR3 is TGTGCCAGCAGCCCCCTGGGGACAGCTGATACGCAGTATTTT. V and J are TRBV7-6 and TRBJ2-3; 7 bases fit TRBD1. Losses at the gene ends were 5 bases for V and 6 bases for J; bases not matched to a gene: 8. The CDR3 contains 14 residues. The germline V gene has CDR1 SGHVS and CDR2 FNYEAQ.

The genes are TRBV7-6 and TRBJ2-7; 9 bases are a match to TRBD1. CDR1 and CDR2 from the germline V gene are SGHVS and FNYEAQ. The CDR3 runs to 15 residues. After removal of 2 bases from V and 2 bases from J, the junction contained 4 bases not matched to a gene. CDR3 region: CASSLRTGDAYEQYF. CDR3 sequence (DNA): TGTGCCAGCAGCTTACGGACAGGGGACGCCTACGAGCAGTACTTC.

V gene TRBV25-1 combines with J gene TRBJ1-1; 7 bases align to TRBD1. V trimming: 6 bases; J trimming: 1 base; junction bases outside the gene matches: 2. Germline values: CDR1 MGHDK, CDR2 SYGVNS. The CDR3 is made up of 13 amino acids. The CDR3 loop is CASSPGGNTEAFF. The CDR3 DNA is TGTGCCAGCAGCCCAGGGGGGAACACTGAAGCTTTCTTT.

CDR3 sequence reads: CASSQSGGTTEAFF. The CDR3 nucleotides read TGCGCCAGCAGTCAATCTGGGGGGACCACTGAAGCTTTCTTT. J is TRBJ1-1 and V is TRBV23-1; D might be TRBD1 (5 bases). TRBV23-1 is an open reading frame, and its role is uncertain. The CDR3 is 14 amino acids. Trimming left V 0 bases short and J 4 bases short, with 9 bases between.

The chain links TRBV6-1 to TRBJ1-5, with D hard to call. CDR3 length equals 14 residues. From germline, CDR1 is MNHNS and CDR2 SASEGT. Trimming cost V 3 bases and J 4 bases, with 10 bases left between them. The CDR3 DNA sequence: TGTGCCAGCAGTGATCCCGGACTAAATCAGCCCCAGCATTTT. Translation gives CASSDPGLNQPQHF.

Only a few counts were recorded for this clone. The chain has TRBV10-2 and TRBJ2-1, with TRBD1 matching 7 bases. The V gene's germline CDR1 is WSHSY and CDR2 SAAADI. The CDR3 covers 13 residues. The junction had 8 bases not matched to a gene; V was cut back by 0 bases and J by 15 bases. CDR3 bases: TGCGCCAGCAGTGAGTCTTTCACAGGGGAACTGTTCTTC. Its protein is CASSESFTGELFF.

The chain has TRBV27 and TRBJ2-5, with D perhaps TRBD2 (6 bases). The better agreement between TRBJ2-7 and the DNA end casts doubt on the J call. From germline, CDR1 is MNHEY and CDR2 SMNVEV (reference sequence). This CDR3 has 14 residues. The CDR3 here is CASRSDYGIYEQYF. The CDR3 DNA reads as TGTGCCAGCAGATCGGACTATGGGATTTACGAGCAGTACTTC.